Reported below is one T cell receptor (beta chain). No antigen is known for it. The entry originates in a study of graft-versus-host responses after intestinal transplantation. At the level of the study: Recipients had multivisceral, liver-intestinal, or isolated intestinal transplants. The recipients all started with anti-thymocyte globulin induction and then took tacrolimus and steroids for two to four years. Regarding the study as a whole: Recipient marrow contained GvH clones, some of which appeared first in ileum or blood.

TCRdb's table, derived via immunoSEQ multiplex PCR, lists solely in-frame clones and lacks some. This sample yields about 120,000 clones, of which around nine tenths are seen a single time; under 0.2% belongs to the top ten. The V gene end was trimmed by 5 bases and the J gene end by 1 base; junction bases not matched to a gene: 12. Germline V gene data show CDR1 as SEHNR and CDR2 as FQNEAQ (reference sequence). The CDR3 length is 18 residues. This receptor was obtained from a human donor who received an intestinal transplant. Here the sequenced sample was unstimulated CD4+ T cells sorted from spleen or lymph node cells, taken before intestinal transplant. This sequence joins TRBV7-9 and TRBJ2-2; 8 nucleotides align to TRBD2. The CDR3 here is CASSIGLAVSMNTGELFF. Written as DNA, the CDR3 is TGTGCCAGCAGCATCGGACTAGCTGTCTCCATGAACACCGGGGAGCTGTTTTTT.